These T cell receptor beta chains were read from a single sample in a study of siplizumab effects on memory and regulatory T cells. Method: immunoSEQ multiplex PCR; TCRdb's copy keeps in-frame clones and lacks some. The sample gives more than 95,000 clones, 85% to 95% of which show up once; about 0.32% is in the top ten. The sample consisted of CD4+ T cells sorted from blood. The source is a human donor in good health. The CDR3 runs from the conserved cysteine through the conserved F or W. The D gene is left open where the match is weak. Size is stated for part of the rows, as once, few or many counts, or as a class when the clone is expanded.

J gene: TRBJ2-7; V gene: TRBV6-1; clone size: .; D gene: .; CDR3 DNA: TGTGCCAGCAGTGACCCGGCCTACGAGCAGTACTTC; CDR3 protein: CASSDPAYEQYF
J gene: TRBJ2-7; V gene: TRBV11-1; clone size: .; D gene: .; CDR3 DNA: TGTGCCAGCAGCTTCCCGGGACATCCTTCCTACGAGCAGTACTTC; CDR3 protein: CASSFPGHPSYEQYF
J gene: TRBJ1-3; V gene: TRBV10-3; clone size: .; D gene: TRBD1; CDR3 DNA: TGTGCCATCAGTACGACAGGGAGCTCTGGAAACACCATATATTTT; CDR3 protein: CAISTTGSSGNTIYF
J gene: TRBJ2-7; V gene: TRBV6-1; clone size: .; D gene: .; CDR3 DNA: TGTGCCAGCAGTGAAGTTTTTTCGCCGGGCTACGAGCAGTACTTC; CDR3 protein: CASSEVFSPGYEQYF
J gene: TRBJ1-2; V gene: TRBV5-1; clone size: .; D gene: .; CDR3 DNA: TGCGCCAGCAGCCCAGACAGTAACTATGGCTACACCTTC; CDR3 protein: CASSPDSNYGYTF
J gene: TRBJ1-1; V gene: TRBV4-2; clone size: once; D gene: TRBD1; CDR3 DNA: TGTGCCAGCAGCCAAGAGTCGACAGGGGGCACTGAAGCTTTCTTT; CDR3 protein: CASSQESTGGTEAFF
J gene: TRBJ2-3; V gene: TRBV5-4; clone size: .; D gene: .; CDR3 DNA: TGTGCCAGCAGCTTGGTCCCTTCCGGGTTGGATACGCAGTATTTT; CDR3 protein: CASSLVPSGLDTQYF
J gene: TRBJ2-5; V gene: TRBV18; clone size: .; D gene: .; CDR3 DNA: TGTGCCAGCTCACCACCCCGCGGGGCCCATCCCTTACAAGAGACCCAGTACTTC; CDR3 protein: CASSPPRGAHPLQETQYF
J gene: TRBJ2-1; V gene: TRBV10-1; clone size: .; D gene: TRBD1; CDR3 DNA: TGCGCCAGCAGTCCAACCGGGACAGGGGGCGACGAGCAGTTCTTC; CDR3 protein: CASSPTGTGGDEQFF
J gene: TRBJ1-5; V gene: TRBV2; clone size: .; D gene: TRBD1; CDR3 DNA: TGTGCCAGCACCTCCTGGGACAGTTTATTCAATCAGCCCCAGCATTTT; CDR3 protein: CASTSWDSLFNQPQHF
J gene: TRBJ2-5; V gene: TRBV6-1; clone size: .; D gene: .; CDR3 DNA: TGTGCCAGCAGTGTATTTAGGGGGGACCGGGAGACCCAGTACTTC; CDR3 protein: CASSVFRGDRETQYF
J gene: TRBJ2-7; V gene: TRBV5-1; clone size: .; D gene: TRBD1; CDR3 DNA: TGCGCCAGCAGCCAGCGGACAGGGACTTTCTACGAGCAGTACTTC; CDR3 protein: CASSQRTGTFYEQYF
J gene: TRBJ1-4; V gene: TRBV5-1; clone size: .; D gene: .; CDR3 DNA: TGCGCCAGCAGCTCTGACGGGGGACCTGAAAAACTGTTTTTT; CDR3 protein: CASSSDGGPEKLFF
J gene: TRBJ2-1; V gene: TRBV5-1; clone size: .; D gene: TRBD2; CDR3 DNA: TGCGCCAGCAGAACCAGCGGGAGGACCTACAATGAGCAGTTCTTC; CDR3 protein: CASRTSGRTYNEQFF
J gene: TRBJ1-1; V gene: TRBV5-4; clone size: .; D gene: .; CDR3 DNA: TGTGCCAGCAGCTTGGAACAACTTAGCACTGAAGCTTTCTTT; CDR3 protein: CASSLEQLSTEAFF
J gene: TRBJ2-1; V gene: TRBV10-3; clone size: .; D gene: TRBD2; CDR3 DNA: TGTGCCATCAGTGGGGTCCTAGCGGAGAGCTCCTACAATGAGCAGTTCTTC; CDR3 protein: CAISGVLAESSYNEQFF
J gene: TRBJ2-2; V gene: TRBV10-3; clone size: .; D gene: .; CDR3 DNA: TGTGCCATCAGTGAGTCGAGGCAGGGGAGTCCGGCCGGGGAGCTGTTTTTT; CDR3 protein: CAISESRQGSPAGELFF
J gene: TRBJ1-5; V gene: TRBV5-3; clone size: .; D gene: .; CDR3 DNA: TGTGCCAGAAGCTTGGGGGGTTCCACCAATCAGCCCCAGCATTTT; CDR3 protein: CARSLGGSTNQPQHF
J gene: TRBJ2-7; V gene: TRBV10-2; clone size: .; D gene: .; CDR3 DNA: TGCGCCAGCAGTGTAGCGTCTAACGAGCAGTACTTC; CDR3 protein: CASSVASNEQYF
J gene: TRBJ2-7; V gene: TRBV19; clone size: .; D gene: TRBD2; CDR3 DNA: TGTGCCAGTAGTATGCGACTAGCGGGAGCGTACGAGCAGTACTTC; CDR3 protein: CASSMRLAGAYEQYF
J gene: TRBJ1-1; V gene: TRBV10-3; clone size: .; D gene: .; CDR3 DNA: TGTGCCATCAGGTACGACATGGCTAACACTGAAGCTTTCTTT; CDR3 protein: CAIRYDMANTEAFF
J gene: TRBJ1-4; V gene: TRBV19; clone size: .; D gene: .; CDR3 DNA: TGTGCCAGTAGTATATTCTTGGGGCAGACTAATGAAAAACTGTTTTTT; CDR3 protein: CASSIFLGQTNEKLFF
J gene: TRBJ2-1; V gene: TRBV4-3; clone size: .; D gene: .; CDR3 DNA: TGCGCCAGCAGCCAAGCCGCTCTTGGGGCGTACAATGAGCAGTTCTTC; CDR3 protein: CASSQAALGAYNEQFF
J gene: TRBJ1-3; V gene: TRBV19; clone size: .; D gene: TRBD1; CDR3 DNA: TGTGCCAGTAGTACACCGGGACAGACTCCTGGAAACACCATATATTTT; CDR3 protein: CASSTPGQTPGNTIYF
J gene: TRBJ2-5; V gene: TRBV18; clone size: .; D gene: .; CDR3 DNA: TGTGCCAGCTCACCGGGAGAGACCCAGTACTTC; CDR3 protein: CASSPGETQYF
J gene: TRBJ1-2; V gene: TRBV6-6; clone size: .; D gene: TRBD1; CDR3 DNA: TGTGCCAGCAGTTACCAGGGACAGCTTGGCTACACCTTC; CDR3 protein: CASSYQGQLGYTF
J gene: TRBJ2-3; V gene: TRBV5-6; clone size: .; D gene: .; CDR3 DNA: TGTGCCAGCAGCTTTCTAGCCCCTAGCACAGATACGCAGTATTTT; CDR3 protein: CASSFLAPSTDTQYF